A selection of T cell receptor beta chains follows, all from one sample in a study of cytomegalovirus exposure and HLA in healthy donors. Data came from immunoSEQ multiplex PCR; TCRdb stores just in-frame clones and leaves some out. The profile covers 170,000 or so clones, with roughly 90% appearing a single time and 1.5% to 2% taken by the ten largest. Sequencing input: PBMCs. The source of these receptors is a woman under 30 in good health and CMV-seronegative. Both conserved end residues are part of each CDR3. D genes are given only for firm matches. Clone size is given for some rows only: seen once, a few or many times, or a class if the clone is expanded.

CASSRNSDSEKLFF,TGCGCCAGCAGCCGTAACAGTGACAGTGAAAAACTGTTTTTT,NA,NA,TRBV4-1,TRBJ1-4
CASSQGQGGFGGYTF,TGTGCCAGCAGTCAAGGACAGGGGGGGTTTGGTGGCTACACCTTC,NA,TRBD1,TRBV27,TRBJ1-2
CASRSQVNTEAFF,TGTGCCAGCAGATCACAGGTAAACACTGAAGCTTTCTTT,NA,NA,TRBV28,TRBJ1-1
CASTRQGGSSDTQYF,TGCGCCAGCACCCGACAGGGGGGTTCGTCAGATACGCAGTATTTT,NA,TRBD1,TRBV5-1,TRBJ2-3
CASSYSTGPITYEQYF,TGTGCCAGCAGTTACTCGACAGGCCCCATTACCTACGAGCAGTACTTC,NA,NA,TRBV6-5,TRBJ2-7
CASSPRGTLEGEKLFF,TGTGCCAGCAGCCCACGCGGGACCCTCGAGGGGGAAAAACTGTTTTTT,NA,NA,TRBV14,TRBJ1-4
CASSLGRGALRELFF,TGTGCCAGCAGCTTGGGGCGGGGGGCCTTAAGGGAGCTGTTTTTT,NA,TRBD2,TRBV5-5,TRBJ2-2
CASSRRTGSTGNTIYF,TGTGCCAGCAGCCGCCGGACAGGGTCAACTGGAAACACCATATATTTT,NA,TRBD1,TRBV5-4,TRBJ1-3
CASGLDVGLAVYEQYF,TGTGCCAGCGGCTTAGATGTGGGACTAGCGGTCTACGAGCAGTACTTC,NA,TRBD2,TRBV7-9,TRBJ2-7
CASSSSLDSRYEQYF,TGTGCCAGCAGTTCGTCCTTGGACAGCCGCTACGAGCAGTACTTC,once,NA,TRBV6-5,TRBJ2-7
CASSENNRGRRVFF,TGTGCCAGCAGCGAGAACAACAGGGGGAGGAGGGTGTTCTTC,NA,TRBD1,TRBV7-8,TRBJ2-1
CASSLRAGELFF,TGTGCCAGCAGCTTACGGGCCGGGGAGCTGTTTTTT,NA,NA,TRBV7-9,TRBJ2-2
CASPGLSRRDTQYF,TGTGCCAGCCCAGGACTGAGTAGACGAGATACGCAGTATTTT,NA,NA,TRBV2,TRBJ2-3
CATFDYLEETQYF,TGTGCCACGTTTGACTACCTCGAAGAGACCCAGTACTTC,NA,NA,TRBV10-3,TRBJ2-5
CASSERLAGGTEQFF,TGTGCCAGCAGTGAAAGACTAGCGGGAGGGACGGAGCAGTTCTTC,NA,TRBD2,TRBV2,TRBJ2-1
CASSTDRNTEAFF,TGTGCCAGCAGCACAGACAGGAACACTGAAGCTTTCTTT,NA,NA,TRBV7-6,TRBJ1-1
CASSPGQTYEQYF,TGTGCCAGCAGCCCCGGACAAACCTACGAGCAGTACTTC,NA,NA,TRBV6-5,TRBJ2-7
CASSDSVGGVSYNEQFF,TGTGCCAGCAGTGACTCAGTGGGGGGTGTATCCTACAATGAGCAGTTCTTC,NA,NA,TRBV6-4,TRBJ2-1
CASSQDLGTGDYGYTF,TGCGCCAGCAGCCAAGATCTTGGGACAGGGGACTATGGCTACACCTTC,NA,TRBD1,TRBV4-1,TRBJ1-2
CASSRLAGGREQYF,TGTGCCAGCAGCCGACTAGCGGGGGGGCGCGAGCAGTACTTC,NA,TRBD2,TRBV11-2,TRBJ2-7
CASSLAWGALPKNIQYF,TGCGCCAGCAGCTTGGCTTGGGGAGCGCTCCCCAAAAACATTCAGTACTTC,NA,NA,TRBV5-1,TRBJ2-4
CASRPDRGGTGELFF,TGTGCCAGCCGGCCAGACAGGGGAGGCACCGGGGAGCTGTTTTTT,NA,TRBD1,TRBV6-5,TRBJ2-2
CASSLIGSDNEQYF,TGTGCCAGCAGCTTAATTGGCTCCGACAACGAGCAGTACTTC,NA,NA,TRBV13,TRBJ2-7
CASSPGTNQETQYF,TGTGCCAGCAGCCCGGGGACAAACCAAGAGACCCAGTACTTC,NA,NA,TRBV5-4,TRBJ2-5
CASSRGRGAGGNQPQHF,TGTGCCAGTAGTAGGGGTCGGGGGGCAGGCGGCAATCAGCCCCAGCATTTT,NA,NA,TRBV19,TRBJ1-5
CASTRGGSTDTQYF,TGCGCCAGCACCCGAGGGGGCAGCACAGATACGCAGTATTTT,NA,TRBD1,TRBV5-1,TRBJ2-3
CASSLVTGNNEQFF,TGTGCCAGCAGCTTAGTGACAGGGAACAATGAGCAGTTCTTC,NA,TRBD1,TRBV7-2,TRBJ2-1
CASSHSGGYPSTDTQYF,TGCGCCAGCAGCCACTCAGGAGGCTACCCCAGCACAGATACGCAGTATTTT,once,NA,TRBV4-1,TRBJ2-3
CASSQDSGSGGSEQYF,TGTGCCAGCAGCCAAGATTCAGGTAGCGGGGGATCCGAGCAGTACTTC,NA,TRBD2,TRBV4-2,TRBJ2-7
CASSYQGDQPQHF,TGTGCCAGCAGTTACCAGGGTGATCAGCCCCAGCATTTT,NA,NA,TRBV6-5,TRBJ1-5
CAWSVQPDEKLFF,TGTGCCTGGAGTGTACAGCCAGATGAAAAACTGTTTTTT,NA,NA,TRBV30,TRBJ1-4
CASSLVDSLNTGELFF,TGTGCCAGCAGTTTAGTGGACAGCTTGAACACCGGGGAGCTGTTTTTT,NA,NA,TRBV28,TRBJ2-2
CAWSRETYEQYF,TGTGCCTGGTCTCGGGAAACCTACGAGCAGTACTTC,NA,NA,TRBV30,TRBJ2-7
CASSFQGPNYGYTF,TGTGCCAGCAGTTTTCAGGGCCCGAACTATGGCTACACCTTC,NA,NA,TRBV27,TRBJ1-2
CASSSQWGQGYNGYTF,TGTGCCAGCAGTTCACAATGGGGACAGGGATATAATGGCTACACCTTC,NA,TRBD1,TRBV6-5,TRBJ1-2
CASSDTGTSGNTIYF,TGTGCCAGCAGTGATACAGGGACCTCTGGAAACACCATATATTTT,once,NA,TRBV25-1,TRBJ1-3
CASKPGRENYGYTF,TGTGCCAGCAAACCGGGAAGAGAGAACTATGGCTACACCTTC,NA,NA,TRBV2,TRBJ1-2
CASSRLGVLEKLFF,TGCGCCAGCAGCCGCCTAGGGGTTTTGGAAAAACTGTTTTTT,NA,NA,TRBV4-1,TRBJ1-4
CASSLRTSGHTDTQYF,TGTGCCAGCAGCTTAAGGACTAGCGGACACACAGATACGCAGTATTTT,NA,TRBD2,TRBV7-9,TRBJ2-3
CATRGDRSHEKLFF,TGTGCCACCAGAGGGGACAGGTCTCATGAAAAACTGTTTTTT,NA,TRBD1,TRBV2,TRBJ1-4
CASSSALSTGVGNEQFF,TGTGCCAGCAGCTCGGCCCTTTCGACAGGGGTGGGCAATGAGCAGTTCTTC,NA,TRBD1,TRBV11-1,TRBJ2-1
CAWRTGVYEQYF,TGTGCCTGGAGGACAGGGGTGTACGAGCAGTACTTC,NA,TRBD1,TRBV30,TRBJ2-7